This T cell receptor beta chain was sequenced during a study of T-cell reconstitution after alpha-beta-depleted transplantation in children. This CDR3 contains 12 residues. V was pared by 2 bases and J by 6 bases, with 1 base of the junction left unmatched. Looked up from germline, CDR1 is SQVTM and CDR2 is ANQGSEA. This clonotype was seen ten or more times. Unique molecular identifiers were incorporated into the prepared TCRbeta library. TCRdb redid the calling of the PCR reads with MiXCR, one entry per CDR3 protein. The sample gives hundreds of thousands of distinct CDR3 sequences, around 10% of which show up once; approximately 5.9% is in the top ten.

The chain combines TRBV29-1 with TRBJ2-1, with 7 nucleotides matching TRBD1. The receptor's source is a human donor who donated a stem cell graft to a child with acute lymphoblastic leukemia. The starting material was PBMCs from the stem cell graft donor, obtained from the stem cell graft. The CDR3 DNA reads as TGCAGCGTTGAACCAGGGGGCAATGAGCAGTTCTTC. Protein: CSVEPGGNEQFF.